This TCR beta chain was captured by sequencing in a study of cytomegalovirus exposure and HLA in healthy donors (dated by TCRdb to about 2017). Background on the whole study: According to an earlier analysis of a few hundred of the donors, 150 million to 200 million T cells yielded 95 million to 140 million unique TCR beta sequences and 276 Gb of sequence data. Approximately 310 gigabases of sequencing data and 70 million to 100 million unique TCR sequences made up an early release that covered over 550 HLA-typed donors. Among the 398 genotyped donors, around 81% belonged to the genetic ancestry cluster associated with self-reported Caucasian donors. The aim of the study was to test whether cataloging public T cell receptors could identify signatures of past pathogen exposure. Using immunosequencing, the study profiled T cell repertoires from 666 subjects and related those repertoires to cytomegalovirus serostatus. In addition to the first cohort of several hundred subjects, a separate validation cohort of 100 to 150 different subjects was used. To predict cytomegalovirus infection status, the study brought together high-throughput TCR immunosequencing, statistical association of individual TCRs with disease status, and machine learning. A later analysis re-examined previously published TCR beta repertoires from just over 650 donors and added high-resolution HLA genotyping to investigate patterns of TCR occurrence. In the later analysis, no new phenotypic data were used to find candidate immune exposures; instead, reliance was placed on TCR beta sequences and their occurrence across donors. To decide whether each TCR beta V gene segment behaved as functional or pseudogenic, an earlier analysis of some 540 of the donors relied on high-throughput TCR beta sequencing. Donor age, sex, ethnicity and CMV serostatus were compiled together with the repertoire data. A later genetic analysis used genome-wide SNP genotypes for about 60% of the roughly 670 donors, treating that subset as a discovery cohort. Every discovery cohort repertoire had been produced on one sequencing platform. HLA typing covered class I and class II loci at four-digit resolution. The number of donors typed differed by locus, with roughly 629-640 for A, B, C, DRB1 and DQB1, around 520 for DQA1, nearly 610 for DPA1, and 472 for DPB1. Several DR-DQ haplotypes were treated as single units for association and clustering because of strong linkage in the cohort. Among about 370 genotyped donors of the cohort, an average of around 250,000 unique TCR beta nucleotide sequences was sequenced per donor, of which roughly 17% were non-productive. Results the study describes overall, beyond this receptor: According to a later genetic analysis, donors in an Asian-associated ancestry cluster had fewer N-insertions in productive TCRs than the roughly 670-donor mean. A later genetic analysis associated a missense DCLRE1C variant with V-gene and J-gene trimming of TCR beta chains, and an independent cohort replicated the association. Assigning TCR associations to individual alleles was difficult when HLA alleles, especially DR and DQ, strongly co-occurred. This cohort had only TCR beta chains sequenced, and the lack of alpha or paired-chain data limited which features could be detected. It was suggested by the authors that the approach could potentially be generalized to other disease states and immunological phenotypes. Broadly in line with IMGT annotations, most TCR beta V segments showed up in productive rearrangements about 87% or about 30% of the time in an earlier analysis of about 500 of the donors. Because counts were too low, about 15 rarely observed V segments, including chromosome 9 orphons, were left out of the earlier analysis of a few hundred of the donors. The 87-base-pair reads could not distinguish some IMGT-functional V segments, including TRBV6-2 and TRBV6-3, so those segments were excluded. According to a later analysis, most CMV-associated TCR beta chains appeared to be HLA-restricted, and the HLA associations seemed to be driven largely by CMV exposure. The presence/absence analyses assumed that sequencing depth was roughly uniform across donors, and that assumption may not be true. Most TCR sequences were seen in very few donors, while some public TCRs were found in many individuals. In a later analysis, over 15,000 TCR beta sequences were associated with specific HLA alleles at a false discovery rate of 0.05. The sequencing pipeline was judged likely to have produced a cluster of highly shared sequence variants as a technical artifact. In vitro tests confirmed that three of the cytomegalovirus-associated TCR beta chains recognize cytomegalovirus antigens. A total of fewer than 200 TCR beta chains were listed by the study as associated with cytomegalovirus. Cytomegalovirus status was reported to be diagnosed by the classifier with high specificity and sensitivity in both the original and validation cohorts. In a later analysis, HLA-associated TCR beta chains were found to be more clonally expanded and to have lower generation probabilities than equally common non-associated chains. According to a later analysis, parvovirus B19, influenza, CMV and Epstein-Barr virus appeared linked to several top co-occurrence clusters. A further reported finding was that TCR beta sequences accurately predicted the HLA-A and HLA-B alleles for most subjects in the first cohort. Because HLA typing was unavailable for some donors at each locus, only the typed subset was used in association tests. For the cohort, immune exposure information was limited to CMV serostatus. Linkage disequilibrium might explain the correlated functional status among segregating V segments, but an unknown experimental factor could not be excluded. A later analysis found that TCR association rates varied across HLA loci, with DRB1 alleles showing the most associated TCRs and HLA-C alleles the fewest.

Of note for this clone: What antigen it recognizes has not been identified. Base qualities are not at hand, and no much larger clone is one base apart.

The cohort consisted of 670 or so healthy bone marrow donors. At the time of sampling, every cohort member was nominally healthy, though immune exposures that went unrecorded were likely present. The donor was CMV seronegative and belonged to the group of around 400 seronegative cohort members. Each donor provided a peripheral blood sample, and peripheral blood mononuclear cells were used for TCR beta sequencing. Genomic DNA extraction from the blood cell samples was performed with the Qiagen DNeasy Blood Extraction Kit. Taken from cysteine to phenylalanine, the CDR3 has 15 residues. Here the CDR3 DNA is all that survives: 45 bases in frame from base 1. The V end gives up 1 base and the J end 2 bases, leaving 5 bases in the junction not matched to a gene. Taken from the germline V gene, the CDR1 and CDR2 loops are MNHNS and SASEGT. Library method: the immunoSEQ multiplex PCR assay. For the multiplex PCR, a mixture combining 60 forward primers for TCR Vbeta segments and 13 reverse primers for TCR Jbeta segments was used. Amplification of the CDR3 region of rearranged TCR beta genes was performed with a multiplex PCR assay on genomic DNA. The amplified TCR beta libraries were sequenced on the Illumina HiSeq System as 87-base-pair reads. On the study's bioinformatics: Across the 600 to 700 repertoires, a later analysis counted approximately 83 million unique TCR beta chains, approximately 10 million of which were shared by at least two donors. To remove PCR and sequencing errors, raw reads were error-corrected and collapsed into unique sequences using a nearest-neighbor algorithm that merged closely related sequences. CDR3 sequences were aligned to IMGT reference sequences to assign V, D and J gene segments. For a sequence to be retained, a match of at least six nucleotides to both a V gene segment and a J gene segment was required. A rearrangement was called productive if the CDR3 had no stop codons and remained in frame with V and J, and every other rearrangement was called non-productive. CDR3 was defined according to IMGT convention as the region running from the second conserved V-encoded cysteine to the conserved J-encoded phenylalanine. Sequences without an unambiguous match to a single V gene segment were excluded from the earlier analysis of several hundred of the donors. An earlier analysis of about 600 of the donors called V segments functional above 56.7% productive rearrangements and segregating when the between-donor standard deviation exceeded 5%. A statistical classification framework was built for diagnosing cytomegalovirus status from the catalog of TCR beta chain sequences. In a later analysis, TCR nucleotide sequences were compared against IMGT/GENE-DB human TR gene sequences so that V and J genes could be assigned. In a later analysis, CDR3 sequences and most-parsimonious VDJ recombination scenarios were assigned using the TCRdist pipeline. In a later analysis, every TCR beta chain was defined by the combination of its CDR3 amino acid sequence and its V-gene family, and reads without a unique V-gene family were dropped. As a way to deal with suspected cross-contamination and a sequencing artifact, a later analysis dropped 450 to 700 nucleotide sequences that were highly shared and had low generation probability. A later analysis calculated a clonal expansion index for each public chain from normalized within-repertoire ranks of inferred template counts. Generation probabilities in a later analysis came from a VDJ recombination model fitted to out-of-frame rearrangements, and those results were checked against IGoR. In a later analysis, TCR-TCR, TCR-HLA and TCR-CMV co-occurrence was scored with hypergeometric tests, and a repertoire-size bias correction was applied to TCR pairs. In a later analysis, false discovery rates were estimated by permuting HLA or CMV assignments 20 times. A later analysis grouped co-occurring TCRs with DBSCAN, adding TCRdist sequence similarity when clustering within HLA-allele-positive subsets. Repertoires with fewer than 30,000 or more than 120,000 public chains, plus five repertoires with anomalous nucleotide sharing, were excluded from co-occurrence clustering. Entries here come from immuneACCESS through TCRdb and include only in-frame sequences with V and J called. Some clones fail to appear in such tables; in the studies checked, an unresolved V gene covers under half of the shortfall, and the cause of the remainder is unknown. The V and J calls and clone size come from that table; D and trimming were worked out from the DNA. Present in this sample are roughly 150,000 clones, about 82% of which were seen just once. The ten largest clonotypes hold 3% to 3.5% of the sample.

Specimen: PBMCs. The V and J segments used are TRBV6-1 and TRBJ2-7, and TRBD1 matches 7 of the central bases. The receptor was derived from a male donor in good health and CMV-seronegative. The CDR3 protein is CASSEEGTGAYEQYF. The bases are TGTGCCAGCAGTGAAGAGGGCACAGGGGCCTACGAGCAGTACTTC.